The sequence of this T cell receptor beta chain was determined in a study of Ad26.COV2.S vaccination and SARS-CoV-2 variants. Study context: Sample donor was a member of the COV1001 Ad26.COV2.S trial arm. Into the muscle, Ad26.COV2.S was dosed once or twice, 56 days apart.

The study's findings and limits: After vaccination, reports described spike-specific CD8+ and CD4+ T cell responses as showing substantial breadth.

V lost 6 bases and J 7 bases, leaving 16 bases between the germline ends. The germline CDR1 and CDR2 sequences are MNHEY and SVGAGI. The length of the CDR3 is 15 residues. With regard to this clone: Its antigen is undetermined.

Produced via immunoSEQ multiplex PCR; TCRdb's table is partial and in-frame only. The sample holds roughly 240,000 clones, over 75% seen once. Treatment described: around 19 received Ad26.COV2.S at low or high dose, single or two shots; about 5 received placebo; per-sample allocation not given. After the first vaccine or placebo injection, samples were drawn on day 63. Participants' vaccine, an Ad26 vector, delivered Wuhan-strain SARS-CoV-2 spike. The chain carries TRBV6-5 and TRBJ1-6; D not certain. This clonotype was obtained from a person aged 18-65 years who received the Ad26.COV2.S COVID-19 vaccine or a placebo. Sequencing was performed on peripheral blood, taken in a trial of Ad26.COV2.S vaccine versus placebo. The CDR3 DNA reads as TGTGCCAGCAGCACCTCGCAGCGGCCCAATTCACCCCTCCACTTT. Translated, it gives CASSTSQRPNSPLHF.